This TCR beta chain was identified during a study of blood T cell repertoires in COVID-19. Study-level information: Italy, Spain and the United States were the sources of the convalescent and acute COVID-19 samples. The analysed material was cDNA or gDNA that came from T cells, B-cell-depleted T cells, or PBMCs.

Trimming took 1 base from V and 4 from J; bases not matched to a gene: 7. The CDR3 length is 18 residues. Germline loops: CDR1 MDHEN, CDR2 SYDVKM. In the authors' workflow: Estimates of nucleated cell counts were drawn from the amplification of reference gene primers. Repertoires were generated with immunoSEQ multiplex PCR, while TCRdb's copy carries only in-frame clones and drops some. V, J and clone size derive from that table, while D and trimming were established from the DNA sequence. The sample shows 77,000 or so clones, more than 80% of them seen only once. This sequence was found in an elderly man with acute or convalescent COVID-19. The material sequenced was peripheral blood. This chain connects TRBV28 to TRBJ2-5; 15 bases are shared with TRBD2. The CDR3 bases are TGTGCCAGCAGTTTATCCGGGACTAGCGGGAGGTTAGGAGAGACCCAGTACTTC. Amino acid sequence: CASSLSGTSGRLGETQYF.